The next 29 T cell receptor beta chains were all read from a single sample in a study of blood T cells in healthy people across ages. Combining a sample-barcoded 5' primer with a J-beta primer mix, a second PCR ran for roughly 6 to 11 cycles. In TCRdb, the 5' RACE reads were re-called with MiXCR into one record per CDR3 protein. This table has about 650,000 distinct CDR3 sequences, 52% appearing once. Input material: blood. The receptor set was obtained from an elderly woman in good health.

Worth noting for this clonotype: This may be a read error: a much more frequent sequence differs by one nucleotide. The chain has TRBV6-1 and TRBJ2-5; D may be TRBD1 (6 bases). Near its end, the DNA agrees better with TRBJ2-7, so the J call may be wrong. Per germline, CDR1 MNHNS and CDR2 SASEGT. This CDR3 is 12 amino acids long. The CDR3 reads CASSGRGCEQYF. The CDR3 DNA follows: TGTGCCAGTAGTGGCAGGGGTTGCGAGCAGTACTTC.

The V and J genes are TRBV28 and TRBJ1-2; TRBD1 agrees at 7 bases. Germline-derived CDR1 and CDR2 are MDHEN and SYDVKM. V shed 1 base, J shed 4 bases, and the junction held 6 bases outside the gene matches. There are 15 residues in the CDR3. The CDR3 region is CASSLSTGALYGYTF. CDR3 nucleotide sequence: TGTGCCAGCAGTTTATCCACAGGGGCCCTCTATGGCTACACCTTC.

This clonotype has more than one count but fewer than ten. J is TRBJ2-2 and V is TRBV24-1, with D possibly being TRBD1 (6 bases). Germline assignment: CDR1 KGHDR and CDR2 SFDVKD. Between the trimmed V and J ends, which lost 2 bases and 4 bases, there was a span of 10 bases. The CDR3 is made up of 15 amino acids. CDR3 residues: CATSDWTAVTGELFF. CDR3 bases: TGTGCCACCAGTGATTGGACAGCTGTCACCGGGGAGCTGTTTTTT.

In regard to this clonotype: With a much larger clone just one base away, this may be a read error. The chain links TRBV5-5 to TRBJ2-1; D possibly corresponds to TRBD1 (6 bases). Trimming stripped 5 bases from V and 0 bases from J, with 9 bases between. CDR1 is SGHKS, CDR2 YYEKEE, per germline (reference sequence). This CDR3 comprises 14 residues. CDR3 protein: CASRQDSSYNEQFF. In DNA form, the CDR3 reads TGTGCCAGCAGACAGGACAGCTCCTACAATGAGCAGTTCTTC.

The chain joins TRBV9 to TRBJ2-4, with 7 bases aligning to TRBD1. TRBJ2-7 explains the end of the DNA better; the J call may be wrong. Germline CDR1 SGDLS, CDR2 YYNGEE. The CDR3 runs 14 residues. The CDR3 nucleotides are TGTGCCAGCAGCGTGAATTCACAGGGGTCCGAGCAGTACTTC. This encodes CASSVNSQGSEQYF.

This clonotype has ten or more counts. The genes are TRBV7-8 and TRBJ2-7; 10 bases line up with TRBD2. J lost 1 base, V lost 6 bases, and 9 bases had no gene match. In germline, CDR1 is SGHVS, CDR2 FQNEAQ. The length of the CDR3 is 16 residues. The DNA of the CDR3 is TGTGCCAGCAGTCCGGGGGTAGCGGGGGGATCCTACGAGCAGTACTTC. It codes for CASSPGVAGGSYEQYF.

V and J are TRBV10-3 and TRBJ2-1; D unclear. Trimming took off 7 bases at V and 2 bases at J, with 9 bases between the two ends. Germline-derived CDR1 and CDR2 are ENHRY and SYGVKD. This CDR3 comprises 13 residues. CDR3 coding DNA: TGTGCCATCAACGCAGACACCTACAATGAGCAGTTCTTC. It encodes CAINADTYNEQFF.

The count of this clonotype is one. A read error may be the cause here, since a much bigger clone is one base away. V gene TRBV6-6 combines with J gene TRBJ1-3; D gene uncertain. Trimming removed 0 bases at V and 2 bases at J, with 11 bases between. This CDR3 contains 16 residues. CDR1 and CDR2 (germline): MNHNY, SVGAGI (reference sequence). The CDR3 DNA is TGTGCCAGCAGTTACTCTGGGCCTAGCCCTGGAAACACCATATATTTT. Translated, it gives CASSYSGPSPGNTIYF.

CDR3: CASRWSGKPYNEQYF. The CDR3 coding sequence is TGTGCCAGCAGATGGAGCGGGAAGCCCTACAATGAGCAGTACTTC. V gene TRBV14 combines with J gene TRBJ2-7; 7 bases align to TRBD2. Germline CDR1 and CDR2: SGHDN and FVKESK. The V gene end was trimmed by 6 bases and the J gene end by 7 bases; junction bases not matched to a gene: 15. The CDR3 consists of 15 residues. The whole variable domain, filled in from reference TRBV14 and TRBJ2-7, reads EAGVTQFPSHSVIEKGQTVTLRCDPISGHDNLYWYRRVMGKEIKFLLHFVKESKQDESGMPNNRFLAERTGGTYSTLKVQPAELEDSGVYFCASRWSGKPYNEQYFGPGTRLTVT.

This chain joins TRBV5-1 and TRBJ1-1; 8 nucleotides match TRBD1. The CDR3 totals 15 residues. The V segment lost 4 bases and the J segment 3 bases; nucleotides outside the gene matches: 8. From germline, CDR1 is SGHRS and CDR2 YFSETQ. CDR3 protein: CASSIQQGGHTEAFF. The CDR3 DNA reads TGCGCCAGCAGCATTCAACAGGGGGGACACACTGAAGCTTTCTTT.

The sample holds many counts of this clonotype. The V call is TRBV10-3, the J call TRBJ2-6, with 11 nucleotides matching TRBD2. CDR1 is ENHRY, CDR2 SYGVKD, per germline. V dropped 4 bases and J dropped 0; count of bases not matched to a gene: 2. The CDR3 is made up of 17 amino acids. CDR3 nucleotide sequence: TGTGCCATCAGTGGACTAGCGGGGACCTCTGGGGCCAACGTCCTGACTTTC. This encodes CAISGLAGTSGANVLTF.

This clonotype was recorded at least ten times. The V and J genes are TRBV27 and TRBJ2-3, with 12 positions matching TRBD2. Germline-derived CDR1 and CDR2 are MNHEY and SMNVEV (reference sequence). This CDR3 contains 14 residues. The J segment lost 3 bases and the V segment lost 5 bases, leaving 0 bases of the junction unmatched. The CDR3 bases are TGTGCCAGCAGTGGGACTAGCGGGACAGATACGCAGTATTTT. Amino acids: CASSGTSGTDTQYF.

This rearrangement joins TRBV20-1 to TRBJ2-7; D gene uncertain. The CDR3 is 13 residues long. The germline gives CDR1 DFQATT, CDR2 SNEGSKA (reference sequence). Trimming stripped 6 bases from V and 0 bases from J, with 12 bases between. The CDR3 region is CSAPRTASYEQYF. The CDR3 DNA follows: TGCAGTGCCCCCCGGACGGCCTCCTACGAGCAGTACTTC.

V gene TRBV6-2 or TRBV6-3 combines with J gene TRBJ2-7, with no clear D. CDR3 size: 12 residues. V dropped 0 bases and J dropped 5 bases, with 5 bases sitting between them. CDR1 is MNHEY and CDR2 is SVGEGT in the germline V gene. The DNA for the CDR3 is TGTGCCAGCAGTTACTCGCTAAACGAGCAGTACTTC. Translation gives CASSYSLNEQYF.

This clonotype appeared many times. The V call is TRBV20-1, the J call TRBJ2-7, with D uncertain. Trimming stripped 3 bases from V and 0 bases from J, with 15 bases between. CDR3 length equals 15 residues. Germline loops: CDR1 DFQATT, CDR2 SNEGSKA (reference sequence). CDR3 nucleotide sequence: TGCAGTGCTAGCGGGTGGAAGCCTTTCTCCTACGAGCAGTACTTC. Protein product: CSASGWKPFSYEQYF.

Regarding this clonotype: A much more abundant neighbour one base away suggests this may be a read error. This is likely a read error, given that the CDR3 carries no conserved phenylalanine or tryptophan at its end. This chain joins TRBV12-3 or TRBV12-4 and TRBJ2-1; D is possibly TRBD1 (6 bases). CDR3 length equals 14 residues. V was clipped by 9 bases and J by 2 bases, with 14 bases between them. DNA of the CDR3: TGTGCCAGTACTAATCACAGGGCCTACAATGAGCAGTTCTTA. Encoded protein: CASTNHRAYNEQFL.

The V and J genes are TRBV14 and TRBJ2-4; TRBD1 or TRBD2 may be the D gene (5 bases each). CDR3 length: 14 residues. The V gene lost 9 bases and the J gene lost 13 bases, with 25 bases spanning the gap. Germline V CDR1 and CDR2: SGHDN, FVKESK. The CDR3 is CASGQVLNRGEQYF. DNA for the CDR3: TGTGCCAGTGGCCAAGTGCTGAACAGAGGGGAGCAGTACTTC.

The chain combines TRBV7-2 with TRBJ2-7; D remains ambiguous. The CDR3 extends over 14 amino acids. The germline V and J ends were trimmed by 1 base and 3 bases, with 10 bases remaining between them. Looked up from germline, CDR1 is SGHTA and CDR2 is FQGNSA. CDR3 coding DNA: TGTGCCAGCAGCTTAGGGCGACAAAACTACGAGCAGTACTTC. Protein product: CASSLGRQNYEQYF.

In DNA form, the CDR3 reads TGCGCCAGCAGCGAGGGACTAGCACGCGAGCAGTACTTC. Protein: CASSEGLAREQYF. This chain connects TRBV5-1 to TRBJ2-7, with TRBD2 matching 9 bases. This CDR3 region has 13 residues. Trimming at V came to 4 bases and at J to 6 bases, leaving 5 bases not matched to a gene. The germline CDR1 and CDR2 sequences are SGHRS and YFSETQ. Complete variable domain (other parts from reference TRBV5-1 and TRBJ2-7): KAGVTQTPRYLIKTRGQQVTLSCSPISGHRSVSWYQQTPGQGLQFLFEYFSETQRNKGNFPGRFSGRQFSNSRSEMNVSTLELGDSALYLCASSEGLAREQYFGPGTRLTVT.

This clonotype was found a few times. This chain links TRBV28 with TRBJ2-7; no clear D. Looked up from germline, CDR1 is MDHEN and CDR2 is SYDVKM. The CDR3 totals 12 residues. V shed 10 bases and J shed 3 bases, with 13 bases lying between them. CDR3: CATSGPNYEQYF. The CDR3 DNA is TGTGCCACCTCAGGACCCAACTACGAGCAGTACTTC.

This clonotype was seen many times. The chain has TRBV7-3 and TRBJ2-3; 8 nucleotides align to TRBD1. The germline CDR1 and CDR2 sequences are SGHTA and FQGTGA. V was clipped by 4 bases and J by 4 bases; unmatched bases: 10. The CDR3 totals 16 residues. CDR3 nucleotides: TGTGCCAGCAGCTATGGTGGGCAGGGGGCGGCAGATACGCAGTATTTT. Translated, it gives CASSYGGQGAADTQYF.

This clonotype was observed a few times. It may be a read error: a sequence one base away is much more abundant. This chain uses TRBV6-6 with TRBJ2-1, with unresolved D. TRBJ2-7 matches the DNA end more closely, so the J call is doubtful. Looked up from germline, CDR1 is MNHNY and CDR2 is SVGAGI (reference sequence). This CDR3 has 13 residues. The CDR3 here is CASGRSSYNEQYF. The CDR3, as DNA: TGTGCCAGCGGACGTAGCTCCTACAATGAGCAGTACTTC.

This clonotype was counted many times. The chain employs TRBV24-1 and TRBJ1-2, with 7 bases aligning to TRBD1. The CDR3 covers 14 residues. The V and J ends lost 4 bases and 8 bases, in that order; junction bases with no gene match: 9. The germline gives CDR1 KGHDR, CDR2 SFDVKD. For the CDR3, the DNA is TGTGCCACCAGTGACCGGACAGGCCAGGGGGGCTACACCTTC. It specifies CATSDRTGQGGYTF.

This clonotype was recorded a few times. The chain employs TRBV6-5 and TRBJ2-7; tentatively, D is TRBD1 or TRBD2 (5 bases each). V lost 3 bases and J 6 bases, leaving 18 bases between the germline ends. CDR3 size: 15 residues. Germline values: CDR1 MNHEY, CDR2 SVGAGI. CDR3 DNA: TGTGCCAGCAGTTATCCCCGGGACCAAAGTGGCGAGCAGTACTTC. Translated, it gives CASSYPRDQSGEQYF.

The J gene is TRBJ2-1, the V gene TRBV2; 10 nucleotides agree with TRBD1. Germline CDR1 and CDR2: SNHLY and FYNNEI. Trimming at V came to 3 bases and at J to 5 bases, leaving 4 bases not matched to a gene. This CDR3 has 15 amino acids. In nucleotides, the CDR3 is TGTGCCAGCAGTGAGTGGACAGGGGGGAACAATGAGCAGTTCTTC. Its translation: CASSEWTGGNNEQFF.

The chain employs TRBV27 and TRBJ2-2; 9 nucleotides match TRBD1. There are 16 residues in the CDR3. The V segment lost 2 bases and the J segment 5 bases; nucleotides outside the gene matches: 6. In germline, CDR1 is MNHEY, CDR2 SMNVEV (reference sequence). CDR3 residues: CASSLIGTGLTGELFF. DNA of the CDR3: TGTGCCAGCAGTTTAATTGGGACAGGGTTAACCGGGGAGCTGTTTTTT.

The rearrangement links TRBV12-3 or TRBV12-4 to TRBJ1-2; TRBD1 might be the D (5 bases). V was cut by 5 bases and J by 7 bases, with 17 bases left in between. CDR3 length equals 14 residues. CDR3 DNA sequence: TGTGCCAGCAGTCCTAAGGGACCCCTAGCTGGCTACACCTTC. Translating gives CASSPKGPLAGYTF.

As DNA, the CDR3 is TGTGCCAGCAGCTTAGGGGGTAGCGGCTACTCCACAGATACGCAGTATTTT. This gives the protein CASSLGGSGYSTDTQYF. V is TRBV7-9 and J is TRBJ2-3; D is perhaps TRBD2 (6 bases). Trimming took 1 base from V and 2 from J, leaving 16 bases between them. In germline, CDR1 is SEHNR, CDR2 FQNEAQ (reference sequence). This CDR3 has 17 residues.

This sequence joins TRBV3-1 and TRBJ2-4; D unresolved. Per the germline V gene, CDR1 is LGHDT and CDR2 is YNNKEL (reference sequence). The CDR3 is made up of 13 amino acids. V was trimmed by 8 bases and J by 8 bases, leaving 16 bases between them. This CDR3 reads CASGVLSVDIQYF. The CDR3 coding sequence is TGTGCCAGCGGCGTCCTGTCCGTCGACATTCAGTACTTC. Full variable domain (missing parts from reference TRBV3-1 and TRBJ2-4): DTAVSQTPKYLVTQMGNDKSIKCEQNLGHDTMYWYKQDSKKFLKIMFSYNNKELIINETVPNRFSPKSPDKAHLNLHINSLELGDSAVYFCASGVLSVDIQYFGAGTRLSVL.